Below are 14 T cell receptor beta chains sequenced from a single sample in a study of blood T cell repertoires in COVID-19. Profiling relied on immunoSEQ multiplex PCR, and the TCRdb table lists in-frame clones only, not all of them. The table has about 220,000 clones, approximately 80% seen once; the top ten hold 10% to 15%. Sequenced: peripheral blood. These receptors were taken from a human donor in a cohort sampled during active COVID-19.

The chain links TRBV5-1 to TRBJ2-7; 9 bases agree with TRBD2. This CDR3 region has 14 residues. The J segment lost 5 bases and the V segment lost 4 bases, leaving 7 bases of the junction unmatched. Germline V gene data show CDR1 as SGHRS and CDR2 as YFSETQ. The CDR3 reads CASSQVAGVHEQYF. In nucleotides, the CDR3 is TGCGCCAGCAGCCAAGTAGCGGGAGTGCACGAGCAGTACTTC.

V usage is TRBV4-2 and J usage is TRBJ2-1, with a weak D call TRBD2 (5 bases). This CDR3 region has 15 residues. Trimming took 1 base from V and 6 from J, leaving 13 bases between them. Germline V lookup: CDR1 LGHNA, CDR2 YNFKEQ. Here the CDR3 reads CASSQVGLEGNEQFF. The DNA of the CDR3 is TGTGCCAGCAGCCAAGTCGGCCTAGAGGGCAATGAGCAGTTCTTC.

The rearrangement joins TRBV4-1 to TRBJ1-1, with 7 bases aligning to TRBD1. Germline V gives CDR1 MGHRA, CDR2 YSYEKL. The CDR3 length is 18 residues. J gave up 3 bases and V 0 bases, and 13 bases lay outside the gene matches. CDR3 region: CASSQDEKQGWGDTEAFF. The CDR3 bases are TGCGCCAGCAGCCAAGATGAAAAACAGGGGTGGGGAGACACTGAAGCTTTCTTT.

The V and J genes are TRBV2 and TRBJ1-4, with 10 bases aligning to TRBD1. Germline CDR1 and CDR2: SNHLY and FYNNEI. With V trimmed by 5 bases and J by 8 bases, 5 bases remained unmatched. The CDR3 has 14 amino acids. The CDR3 protein is CASSFDRGQEKLFF. CDR3 bases: TGTGCCAGCAGTTTTGACAGGGGGCAGGAAAAACTGTTTTTT.

The rearrangement joins TRBV28 to TRBJ2-7; possibly TRBD2 for D (5 bases). Trimming shortened V by 2 bases and J by 6 bases, and 14 bases separated the two germline ends. The CDR3 is 14 amino acids. Germline CDR1 reads MDHEN; CDR2 reads SYDVKM. CDR3 sequence: CASSLRSGVSEQYF. DNA for the CDR3: TGTGCCAGCAGTTTAAGGTCCGGGGTTTCCGAGCAGTACTTC.

V usage is TRBV5-1 and J usage is TRBJ1-2, with TRBD1 as a possible D gene (6 bases). V was pared by 0 bases and J by 3 bases, with 9 bases between. The CDR3 spans 14 residues. The germline gives CDR1 SGHRS, CDR2 YFSETQ. DNA for the CDR3: TGCGCCAGCAGCTTGGATTCAGGGGACTATGGCTACACCTTC. Its protein is CASSLDSGDYGYTF.

This sequence joins TRBV9 and TRBJ2-1; 7 nucleotides line up with TRBD2. The CDR3 consists of 17 residues. Germline V gives CDR1 SGDLS, CDR2 YYNGEE. Trimming took 0 bases from V and 4 from J; bases not matched to a gene: 10. The CDR3 DNA sequence: TGTGCCAGCAGCGTAGCTTACGCCAGCGGGGTTTACAATGAGCAGTTCTTC. This gives the protein CASSVAYASGVYNEQFF. The whole variable domain, remainder taken from reference TRBV9 and TRBJ2-1, is DSGVTQTPKHLITATGQRVTLRCSPRSGDLSVYWYQQSLDQGLQFLIQYYNGEERAKGNILERFSAQQFPDLHSELNLSSLELGDSALYFCASSVAYASGVYNEQFFGPGTRLTVL.

The V call is TRBV3-1 (or the pseudogene TRBV3-2), the J call TRBJ2-7, with no clear D. This CDR3 has 13 amino acids. CDR1 is LGHDT and CDR2 is YNNKEL in the germline V gene (reference sequence). V was trimmed by 0 bases and J by 3 bases, leaving 6 bases between them. The CDR3 sequence is CASSQDRFYEQYF. For the CDR3, the DNA is TGTGCCAGCAGCCAAGACCGTTTCTACGAGCAGTACTTC.

The CDR3 region is CASSGDSFNSPLHF. For the CDR3, the DNA is TGTGCCAGTAGTGGGGACAGTTTTAATTCACCCCTCCACTTT. The chain couples TRBV19 to TRBJ1-6; 7 bases are shared with TRBD1. V shed 5 bases and J 6 bases; nucleotides not matched to a gene: 4. The CDR3 has 14 residues. The V gene's germline CDR1 is LNHDA and CDR2 SQIVND (reference sequence). The entire variable domain, with the rest obtained from reference TRBV19 and TRBJ1-6, is as follows: DGGITQSPKYLFRKEGQNVTLSCEQNLNHDAMYWYRQDPGQGLRLIYYSQIVNDFQKGDIAEGYSVSREKKESFPLTVTSAQKNPTAFYLCASSGDSFNSPLHFGNGTRLTVT.

The chain combines TRBV24-1 with TRBJ2-7; D is possibly TRBD1 (7 bases). Germline CDR1 and CDR2: KGHDR and SFDVKD. The germline V and J ends were trimmed by 4 bases and 0 bases, with 24 bases remaining between them. The CDR3 contains 19 residues. CDR3 DNA sequence: TGTGCCACCAGTGACTCCCCCGGAGGGGGCAGGGGCAACTCCTACGAGCAGTACTTC. This translates into CATSDSPGGGRGNSYEQYF.

This clone was recorded a few times. This sequence joins TRBV9 and TRBJ1-6, with 10 bases matching TRBD1. The CDR3 runs to 15 residues. V was clipped by 4 bases and J by 6 bases; unmatched bases: 4. Germline CDR1 SGDLS, CDR2 YYNGEE. CDR3 sequence (DNA): TGTGCCAGCAGCCCGGGACAGGGGTTTAATTCACCCCTCCACTTT. Translation: CASSPGQGFNSPLHF.

The CDR3 loop reads CASSQRTDGQETQYF. The CDR3 DNA reads TGTGCCAGCAGCCAAAGAACTGACGGGCAAGAGACCCAGTACTTC. The chain employs TRBV3-1 (or the pseudogene TRBV3-2) and TRBJ2-5; D is uncertain. This CDR3 is built from 15 residues. CDR1 is LGHDT and CDR2 is YNNKEL in the germline V gene (reference sequence). V was trimmed by 2 bases and J by 2 bases, leaving 12 bases between them.

The count of this clone is one. V is TRBV19 and J is TRBJ2-1, with TRBD2 identical over 7 bases. V lost 4 bases to trimming and J lost 6 bases; unmatched junction nucleotides: 3. The CDR3 length is 13 residues. The germline CDR1 and CDR2 sequences are LNHDA and SQIVND (reference sequence). In DNA form, the CDR3 reads TGTGCCAGTAGTAGCTCTAGCGGCAATGAGCAGTTCTTC. This encodes CASSSSSGNEQFF.

This clone has more than one count but fewer than ten. The rearrangement joins TRBV5-1 to TRBJ2-7; D possibly corresponds to TRBD2 (5 bases). V was shortened by 2 bases and J by 2 bases, with 11 bases between the two germline ends. This CDR3 has 14 amino acids. The germline gives CDR1 SGHRS, CDR2 YFSETQ. As DNA, the CDR3 is TGCGCCAGCAGCTTAAGGGCCGGGACCTACGAGCAGTACTTC. Protein: CASSLRAGTYEQYF.